The text below deals with one T cell receptor beta chain. The antigen remains unidentified. Germline V gene lookup returns CDR1 SGDLS and CDR2 YYNGEE. J gave up 5 bases and V 6 bases, and 7 bases lay outside the gene matches. The CDR3 loop spans 14 amino acids. The record originates from a study of shared clonotypes between healthy human individuals. Sorted subsets were amplified in replicate PCRs using 200 ng DNA, tens of thousands of T cell genomes. As processed by the authors: ImmunoSEQ gave junction-only sequences without quality scores, so filtering differed. Some clones are missing from TCRdb's copy, which holds only in-frame ones; the method was immunoSEQ multiplex PCR. V and J calls and clone size follow that table, whereas D and trimming were derived from the DNA. The sample has about 1 million clones, 75% seen once; the top ten hold about 1.5%. Whole-study findings and limits: Read depth was anticipated to influence clonotype sharing among donors. Roughly 5.3% of naive CD4 clonotypes were common to a handful of donors.

This clonotype was obtained from a man between 18 and 35 years old in good health. V and J are TRBV9 and TRBJ2-5; TRBD2 matches at 10 bases. Source material: memory CD4+ T cells sorted from blood. Described subset: CD45RA-negative fraction. This CDR3 reads CASTPGLAAETQYF. As DNA, the CDR3 is TGTGCCAGCACCCCTGGACTAGCGGCTGAGACCCAGTACTTC.